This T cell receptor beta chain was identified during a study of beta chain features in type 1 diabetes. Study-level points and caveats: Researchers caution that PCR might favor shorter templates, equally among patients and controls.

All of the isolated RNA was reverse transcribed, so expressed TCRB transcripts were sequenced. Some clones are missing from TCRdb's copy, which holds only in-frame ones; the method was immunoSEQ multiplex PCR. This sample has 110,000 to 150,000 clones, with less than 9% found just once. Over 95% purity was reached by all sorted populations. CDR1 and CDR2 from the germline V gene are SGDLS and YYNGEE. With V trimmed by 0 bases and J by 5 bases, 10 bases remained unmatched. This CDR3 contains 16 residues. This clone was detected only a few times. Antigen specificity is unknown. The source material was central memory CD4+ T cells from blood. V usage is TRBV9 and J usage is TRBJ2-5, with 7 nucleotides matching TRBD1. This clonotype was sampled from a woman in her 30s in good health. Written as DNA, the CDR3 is TGTGCCAGCAGCGTAGTCGCAGGACAGACAGGGGAGACCCAGTACTTC. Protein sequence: CASSVVAGQTGETQYF.